The 11 T cell receptor beta chains listed next were all sequenced from one sample in a study of blood T cell repertoires in COVID-19. Profiled with immunoSEQ multiplex PCR; TCRdb holds only in-frame clones, not every one. The table records 65,000 to 95,000 clones, around 78% of them present only once. Material for sequencing was peripheral blood. The receptors here all came from a human donor in a cohort sampled during active COVID-19.

The chain combines TRBV5-1 with TRBJ1-1; D may be TRBD1 (5 bases). Germline loops: CDR1 SGHRS, CDR2 YFSETQ. V was clipped by 4 bases and J by 5 bases, with 15 bases between them. This CDR3 comprises 14 residues. In nucleotides, the CDR3 is TGCGCCAGCAGCCCGTTGGGGTCAGGGACTGAAGCTTTCTTT. The encoded protein is CASSPLGSGTEAFF.

The chain links TRBV10-3 to TRBJ2-2, with D possibly matching TRBD1 (6 bases). CDR1 and CDR2 (germline): ENHRY, SYGVKD. Trimming removed 9 bases at V and 2 bases at J, with 16 bases between. CDR3 size: 15 residues. Here the CDR3 reads CAIGSGTHNTGELFF. In DNA form, the CDR3 reads TGTGCCATTGGCTCCGGGACACATAACACCGGGGAGCTGTTTTTT.

The genes are TRBV14 and TRBJ2-5; 8 bases line up with TRBD1. From germline, CDR1 is SGHDN and CDR2 FVKESK. Trimming at V came to 4 bases and at J to 5 bases, leaving 12 bases not matched to a gene. The length of the CDR3 is 16 residues. The CDR3 sequence: CASSPLGQGERETQYF. The CDR3 DNA is TGTGCCAGCAGCCCCTTAGGACAGGGCGAAAGGGAGACCCAGTACTTC.

This clone showed up just once. The chain links TRBV9 to TRBJ2-1, with 9 bases matching TRBD2. Germline-derived CDR1 and CDR2 are SGDLS and YYNGEE. V trimming: 4 bases; J trimming: 3 bases; junction bases outside the gene matches: 8. This CDR3 has 16 residues. CDR3 loop: CASSSGGSGGYNEQFF. As DNA, the CDR3 is TGTGCCAGCAGCTCTGGAGGTAGCGGGGGCTACAATGAGCAGTTCTTC.

The rearrangement joins TRBV21-1 to TRBJ2-1; the table's D gene call, TRBD1, was not cross checked with the DNA. TRBV21-1 is given as a pseudogene. The CDR3 length is 16 residues. DNA for the CDR3: TGTGCCAGCAGCATCCGGGGACAGGTCGGGTACAATGAGCAGTTCTTC. As protein: CASSIRGQVGYNEQFF.

The chain employs TRBV10-2 and TRBJ1-2; 9 nucleotides match TRBD1. V shed 3 bases, J shed 8 bases, and the junction held 4 bases outside the gene matches. Germline assignment: CDR1 WSHSY and CDR2 SAAADI. The CDR3 runs to 13 residues. This CDR3 is CASSDGTGFGYTF. The CDR3 region has the DNA TGCGCCAGCAGTGATGGGACAGGGTTCGGCTACACCTTC.

The rearrangement uses TRBV6-4 and TRBJ1-6; D remains ambiguous. The CDR3 has 14 residues. Germline CDR1 MRHNA, CDR2 SNTAGT. Between the trimmed V and J ends, which lost 2 bases and 4 bases, there was a span of 6 bases. In DNA, the CDR3 is TGTGCCAGCAGTGACGGACTGTATAATTCACCCCTCCACTTT. Translation gives CASSDGLYNSPLHF.

This clone appeared a single time. The rearrangement links TRBV5-8 to TRBJ1-1; possible D gene TRBD1, 5 bases. CDR3 size: 17 residues. V lost 0 bases and J 5 bases, leaving 20 bases between the germline ends. Germline V gene lookup returns CDR1 SGHTS and CDR2 YDEGEE. The CDR3 region is CASSLVGGGWSWTEAFF. The CDR3 nucleotides are TGTGCCAGCAGCTTGGTGGGCGGGGGATGGTCGTGGACTGAAGCTTTCTTT.

The chain links TRBV7-9 to TRBJ2-3; 9 bases agree with TRBD2. CDR1 is SEHNR and CDR2 is FQNEAQ in the germline V gene (reference sequence). Trimming cost V 2 bases and J 3 bases; bases outside gene matches: 3. The CDR3 extends over 15 amino acids. As DNA, the CDR3 is TGTGCCAGCAGCTTAAGCGGGGGGCCGACAGATACGCAGTATTTT. Its translation: CASSLSGGPTDTQYF.

J is TRBJ2-3 and V is TRBV5-5; the match to TRBD2 covers 7 bases. Looked up from germline, CDR1 is SGHKS and CDR2 is YYEKEE (reference sequence). V lost 0 bases, J lost 3 bases, and 4 bases stayed unmatched. CDR3 size: 15 residues. The CDR3 DNA sequence: TGTGCCAGCAGCTTGGAGGGAGGGTGGACAGATACGCAGTATTTT. Residues: CASSLEGGWTDTQYF. Looking up the rest from reference TRBV5-5 and TRBJ2-3 gives the full variable domain: DAGVTQSPTHLIKTRGQQVTLRCSPISGHKSVSWYQQVLGQGPQFIFQYYEKEERGRGNFPDRFSARQFPNYSSELNVNALLLGDSALYLCASSLEGGWTDTQYFGPGTRLTVL.

The chain has TRBV6-5 and TRBJ1-6; a weak D match, TRBD1 (5 bases). Trimming pared 8 bases from V and 10 bases from J, leaving 24 bases between. The CDR3 spans 16 residues. CDR1 and CDR2 (germline): MNHEY, SVGAGI. As DNA, the CDR3 is TGTGCCAGCTGTTGGGGGGGGTTGGGAGAGGGATCACCCCTCCACTTT. It translates to CASCWGGLGEGSPLHF.